The source of this TCR beta chain is a study of T cells in Graves' hyperthyroidism and ophthalmopathy. In this sample, this clonotype turned up many times. The investigators amplified TCR beta CDR3 regions from RNA transcripts. TCR CDR3 regions were first amplified by RT-PCR with HTBI primers. Using its own MiXCR run on the multiplex PCR reads, TCRdb lists one record per CDR3 protein. The data show approximately 610,000 distinct CDR3 sequences, about 15% seen once. The sample comprised blood. This clonotype originated in a woman aged 40 to 50 with Graves' ophthalmopathy.

CDR3 loop: CAIRPQGYFNYGYTF. The CDR3 nucleotides are TGTGCCATCAGGCCACAGGGCTACTTTAACTATGGCTACACCTTC. The chain employs TRBV10-3 and TRBJ1-2; D is perhaps TRBD1 (6 bases). This CDR3 contains 15 residues. Germline CDR1 reads ENHRY; CDR2 reads SYGVKD. The germline V and J ends were trimmed by 6 bases and 1 base, with 15 bases remaining between them.